The TCR beta chain described here comes from a study of T cell changes during pregnancy in multiple sclerosis. TCRdb's table, derived via immunoSEQ multiplex PCR, lists solely in-frame clones and lacks some. Here the sample spans 65,000 to 80,000 clones, 75% to 95% being singletons. Between the trimmed V and J ends, which lost 5 bases and 7 bases, there was a span of 14 bases. CDR1 and CDR2 (germline): SGHTA, FQGTGA. This CDR3 spans 14 amino acids. The material was peripheral blood, obtained in the third trimester of pregnancy. This clonotype originated in a female donor with multiple sclerosis, enrolled in a pregnancy study. The chain links TRBV7-3 to TRBJ2-2; no clear D. CDR3 in amino acids: CASSLRYEDGELFF. CDR3 coding DNA: TGTGCCAGCAGCCTACGGTATGAGGACGGGGAGCTGTTTTTT.